This TCR beta chain derives from a study of blood T cell repertoires in COVID-19. Across the study: Sites in the United States, Italy and Spain provided acute and convalescent COVID-19 samples.

Some clones are missing from TCRdb's copy, which holds only in-frame ones; the method was immunoSEQ multiplex PCR. The sample yields about 150,000 clones, roughly 84% seen once. Sample: peripheral blood. This sequence originates from a woman in her sixties with acute or convalescent COVID-19.

DNA for the CDR3: TGTGCCAGCAGCTTATCTAGCGGGGCCTACAATGAGCAGTTCTTC. Translating it yields CASSLSSGAYNEQFF. The V gene is TRBV7-8, the J gene TRBJ2-1; 9 nucleotides agree with TRBD2. The V gene's germline CDR1 is SGHVS and CDR2 FQNEAQ. CDR3 size: 15 residues. Trimming removed 2 bases from V and 2 bases from J; junction bases left unmatched: 1.